Sequencing of this TCR beta chain was carried out in a study of T cells expressing NK-cell markers. Study background: In sorted CD3+CD56+NKG2C+, CD3+CD56+NKG2C- and CD3+CD56-NKG2C+ T cells, TCR beta repertoires were obtained. Among eight sequenced donors, seven carried HCMV seropositivity while one was seronegative.

Researchers built TCR beta cDNA using 5'RACE template switching with UMIs. TCRdb derives one entry per CDR3 protein from the 5' RACE reads, leaving out DNA. This sample's clone table lists 4,500 to 7,000 distinct CDR3 sequences. For this clonotype: Antigen specificity is unknown.

The CDR3 is made up of 15 amino acids. Germline CDR1 and CDR2: MRHNA and SNTAGT. Study-wide points: The CD3+CD56-NKG2C+ fraction was also led by these clonotypes in several donors.

The source is a man between 18 and 29 years old in good health. V and J are TRBV6-4 and TRBJ2-1; checking the TCRdb D call of TRBD1 is not possible without DNA. Sequences were obtained from blood T cells: a sorted CD56 or NKG2C T cell subset, CD4+ or CD8+ T cells, or bulk PBMC T cells (not recorded which). CDR3 sequence reads: CASSTGDRGSNEQFF.